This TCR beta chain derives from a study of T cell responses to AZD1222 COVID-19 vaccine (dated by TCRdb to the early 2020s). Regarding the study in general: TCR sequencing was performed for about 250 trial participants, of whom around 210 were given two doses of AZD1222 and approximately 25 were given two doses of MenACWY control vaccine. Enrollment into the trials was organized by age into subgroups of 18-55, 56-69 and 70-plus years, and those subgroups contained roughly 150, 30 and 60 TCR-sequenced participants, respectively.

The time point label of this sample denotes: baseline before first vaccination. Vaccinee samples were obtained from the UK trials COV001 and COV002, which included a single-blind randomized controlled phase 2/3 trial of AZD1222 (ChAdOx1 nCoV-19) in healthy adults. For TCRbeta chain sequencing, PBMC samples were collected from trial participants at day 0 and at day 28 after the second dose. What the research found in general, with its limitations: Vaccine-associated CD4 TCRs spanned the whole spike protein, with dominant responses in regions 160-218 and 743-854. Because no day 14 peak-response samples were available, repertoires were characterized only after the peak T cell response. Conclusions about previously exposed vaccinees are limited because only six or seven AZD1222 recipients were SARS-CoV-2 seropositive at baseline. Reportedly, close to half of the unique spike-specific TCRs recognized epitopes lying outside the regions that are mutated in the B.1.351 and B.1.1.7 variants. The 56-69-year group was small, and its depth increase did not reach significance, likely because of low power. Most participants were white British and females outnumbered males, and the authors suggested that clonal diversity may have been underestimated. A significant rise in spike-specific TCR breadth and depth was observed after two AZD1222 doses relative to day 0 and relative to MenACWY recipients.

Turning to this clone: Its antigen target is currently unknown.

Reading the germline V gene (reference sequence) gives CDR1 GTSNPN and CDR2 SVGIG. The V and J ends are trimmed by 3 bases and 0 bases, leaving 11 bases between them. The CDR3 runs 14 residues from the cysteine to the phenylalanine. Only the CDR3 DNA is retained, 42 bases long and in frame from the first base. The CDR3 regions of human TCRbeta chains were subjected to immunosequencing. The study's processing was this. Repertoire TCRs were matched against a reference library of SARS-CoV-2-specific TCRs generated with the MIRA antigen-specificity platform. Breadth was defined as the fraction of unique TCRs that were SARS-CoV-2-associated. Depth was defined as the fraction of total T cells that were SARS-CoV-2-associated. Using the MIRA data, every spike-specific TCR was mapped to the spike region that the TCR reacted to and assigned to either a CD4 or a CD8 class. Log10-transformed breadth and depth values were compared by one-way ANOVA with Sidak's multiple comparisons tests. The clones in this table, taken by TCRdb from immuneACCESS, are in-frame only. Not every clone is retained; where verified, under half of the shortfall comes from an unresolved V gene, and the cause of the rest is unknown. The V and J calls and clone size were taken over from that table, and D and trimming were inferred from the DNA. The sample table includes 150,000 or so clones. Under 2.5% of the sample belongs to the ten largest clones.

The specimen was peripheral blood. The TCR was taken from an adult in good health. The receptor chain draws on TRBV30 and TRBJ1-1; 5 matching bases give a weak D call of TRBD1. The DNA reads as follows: TGTGCCTGGAGAGGGGACGGAATGAACACTGAAGCTTTCTTT. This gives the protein CAWRGDGMNTEAFF.